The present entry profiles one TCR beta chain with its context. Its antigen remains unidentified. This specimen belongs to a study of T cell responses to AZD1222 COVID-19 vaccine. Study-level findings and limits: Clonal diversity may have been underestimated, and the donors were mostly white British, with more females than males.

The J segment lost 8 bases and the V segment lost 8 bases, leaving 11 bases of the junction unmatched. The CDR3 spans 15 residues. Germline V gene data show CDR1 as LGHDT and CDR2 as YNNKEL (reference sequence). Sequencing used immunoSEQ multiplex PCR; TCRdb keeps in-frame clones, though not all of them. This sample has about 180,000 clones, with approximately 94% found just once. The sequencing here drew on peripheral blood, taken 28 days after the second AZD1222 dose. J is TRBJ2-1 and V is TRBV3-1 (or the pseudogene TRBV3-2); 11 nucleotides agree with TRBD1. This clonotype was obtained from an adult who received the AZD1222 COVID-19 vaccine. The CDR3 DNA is TGTGCCAGCGGGAGAGGGGACAGGGGGTTCGATGAGCAGTTCTTC. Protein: CASGRGDRGFDEQFF.